The rows below give T cell receptor beta chains drawn from one sample of a study of PD-1 blockade in classical Hodgkin lymphoma. Sequenced by immunoSEQ multiplex PCR; TCRdb stores in-frame clones only, minus some. The sample lists more than 70,000 clones; roughly 91% were seen once. This sample comprised peripheral blood mononuclear cells (PBMCs), obtained before the second cycle of nivolumab. Receptors were obtained from a human donor with classical Hodgkin lymphoma. Each CDR3 is given with its conserved first and last residue. A D gene is named only where the DNA matches it firmly. Size tells how often a clone was seen (once, few, many) or the class of an expanded clone, and some rows leave it out.

clone size	V gene	J gene	CDR3 length	D gene	CDR3 protein	CDR3 DNA
once	TRBV6-1	TRBJ2-7	16	TRBD2	CASSGLAGGFLYEQYF	TGTGCCAGCAGTGGCCTAGCGGGAGGGTTCCTCTACGAGCAGTACTTC
-	TRBV19	TRBJ1-2	14	-	CASSIQGWDYGYTF	TGTGCCAGTAGTATTCAAGGCTGGGACTATGGCTACACCTTC
-	TRBV27	TRBJ2-7	14	TRBD2	CASGSSGRVYEQYF	TGTGCCAGCGGATCTAGCGGGAGAGTCTACGAGCAGTACTTC
-	TRBV5-3	TRBJ2-4	17	-	CARSPLSGMDAKNIQYF	TGTGCCAGAAGCCCTTTGTCCGGAATGGACGCCAAAAACATTCAGTACTTC
-	TRBV2	TRBJ2-3	11	TRBD2	CASRDGTSMYF	TGTGCCAGCAGAGACGGGACTAGTATGTATTTT
-	TRBV6-1	TRBJ1-4	14	-	CASSDIGIYEKLFF	TGTGCCAGCAGTGATATAGGGATTTATGAAAAACTGTTTTTT
-	TRBV28	TRBJ2-7	15	-	CASSPLYGKNYEQYF	TGTGCCAGCAGCCCCCTTTACGGCAAAAATTACGAGCAGTACTTC
-	TRBV28	TRBJ1-5	14	TRBD1	CASRDRGGNQPQHF	TGTGCCAGCAGGGACAGGGGAGGCAATCAGCCCCAGCATTTT
-	TRBV7-6	TRBJ1-3	14	-	CASSPGLSGNTIYF	TGTGCCAGCAGCCCGGGACTCTCTGGAAACACCATATATTTT
-	TRBV5-1	TRBJ2-7	15	TRBD2	CASSWGLAGGYEQYF	TGCGCCAGCAGCTGGGGACTAGCGGGAGGGTACGAGCAGTACTTC
-	TRBV27	TRBJ2-5	16	-	CASSLSVRAGWETQYF	TGTGCCAGCAGTTTATCCGTTAGGGCAGGGTGGGAGACCCAGTACTTC
-	TRBV19	TRBJ2-3	18	TRBD2	CASSIDRASGSHTDTQYF	TGTGCCAGTAGTATAGATAGGGCTAGCGGGAGCCACACAGATACGCAGTATTTT
-	TRBV6-1	TRBJ2-7	15	-	CASSARHPASYEQYF	TGTGCCAGCAGCGCCCGACATCCTGCCTCCTACGAGCAGTACTTC
-	TRBV11-3	TRBJ2-3	16	TRBD2	CASSPGEREVPDTQYF	TGTGCCAGCAGCCCCGGGGAGCGGGAGGTCCCAGATACGCAGTATTTT
-	TRBV7-9	TRBJ2-2	18	-	CASSPSFSLGTSTGELFF	TGTGCCAGCAGCCCTTCTTTCAGTTTAGGGACCTCCACCGGGGAGCTGTTTTTT
-	TRBV29-1	TRBJ1-2	12	-	CSVEALNYGYTF	TGCAGCGTTGAGGCCCTTAACTATGGCTACACCTTC
-	TRBV7-9	TRBJ1-2	14	-	CASSLAGGAYGYTF	TGTGCCAGCAGCTTAGCGGGGGGCGCCTATGGCTACACCTTC
-	TRBV28	TRBJ2-5	15	TRBD1	CASSFIHRGMETQYF	TGTGCCAGCAGTTTCATACACAGGGGAATGGAGACCCAGTACTTC
-	TRBV30	TRBJ2-2	14	-	CAGRRVPNTGELFF	TGTGCCGGTCGTAGGGTGCCGAACACCGGGGAGCTGTTTTTT
-	TRBV6-6	TRBJ2-1	16	-	CASSYSYPSAYNEQFF	TGTGCCAGCAGTTACTCGTACCCCTCGGCCTACAATGAGCAGTTCTTC
-	TRBV28	TRBJ1-4	16	TRBD1	CASSAPLTGVQEKLFF	TGTGCCAGCAGTGCCCCCCTTACAGGGGTTCAGGAAAAACTGTTTTTT
-	TRBV2	TRBJ2-1	15	TRBD2	CASTRTELAGDEQFF	TGTGCCAGCACCAGAACGGAGCTAGCGGGAGACGAGCAGTTCTTC
-	TRBV6-5	TRBJ2-7	14	TRBD1	CASRGLGRGQEQYF	TGTGCCAGCAGGGGACTGGGCAGGGGGCAAGAGCAGTACTTC
-	TRBV19	TRBJ1-2	13	-	CASSTLEGYGYTF	TGTGCCAGTAGTACGCTCGAGGGGTACGGCTACACCTTC
once	TRBV25-1	TRBJ2-1	11	-	CASSRTWEQFF	TGTGCCAGCAGTCGGACCTGGGAGCAGTTCTTC